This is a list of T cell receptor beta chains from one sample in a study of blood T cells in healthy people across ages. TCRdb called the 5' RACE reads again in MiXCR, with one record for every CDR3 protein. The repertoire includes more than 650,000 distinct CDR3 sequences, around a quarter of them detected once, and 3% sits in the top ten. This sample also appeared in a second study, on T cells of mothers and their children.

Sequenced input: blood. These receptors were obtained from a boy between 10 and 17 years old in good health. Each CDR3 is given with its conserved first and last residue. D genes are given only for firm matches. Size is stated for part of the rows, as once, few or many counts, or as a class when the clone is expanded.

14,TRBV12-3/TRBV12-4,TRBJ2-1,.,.,CASKQAGSYNEQFF,TGTGCCAGCAAGCAGGCCGGCTCCTACAATGAGCAGTTCTTC
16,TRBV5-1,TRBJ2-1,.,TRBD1,CASSFRWGQGFNEQFF,TGCGCCAGCAGCTTTCGTTGGGGACAGGGGTTCAATGAGCAGTTCTTC
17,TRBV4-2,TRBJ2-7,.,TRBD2,CASSQPGLAGVTYEQYF,TGTGCCAGCAGCCAACCGGGACTAGCGGGGGTAACCTACGAGCAGTACTTC
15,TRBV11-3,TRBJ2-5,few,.,CASSSRGRGEETQYF,TGTGCCAGCAGCTCACGGGGGCGAGGGGAGGAGACCCAGTACTTC
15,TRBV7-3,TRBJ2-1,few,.,CASSLEGWGRNEQFF,TGTGCCAGCAGCTTAGAGGGGTGGGGGCGGAATGAGCAGTTCTTC
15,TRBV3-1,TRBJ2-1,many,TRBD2,CASSQRGASYNEQFF,TGTGCCAGCAGCCAGCGGGGGGCCTCCTACAATGAGCAGTTCTTC
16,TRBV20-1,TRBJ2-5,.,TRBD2,CSASGLADLEDETQYF,TGCAGTGCTAGTGGACTAGCAGATTTGGAGGACGAGACCCAGTACTTC
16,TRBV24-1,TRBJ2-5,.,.,CATSDLTGGRQETQYF,TGTGCCACCAGTGATTTGACAGGAGGAAGGCAAGAGACCCAGTACTTC
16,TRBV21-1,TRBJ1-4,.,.,CASSDGAGTTNEKLFF,TGTGCCAGCAGTGACGGGGCAGGAACAACTAATGAAAAACTGTTTTTT
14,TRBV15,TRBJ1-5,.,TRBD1,CATSIYRGPQPQHF,TGTGCCACCAGCATTTACAGGGGCCCTCAGCCCCAGCATTTT
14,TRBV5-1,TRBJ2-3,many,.,CASSLGGSTDTQYF,TGCGCCAGCAGCTTGGGTGGTAGCACAGATACGCAGTATTTT
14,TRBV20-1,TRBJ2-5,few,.,CSARGILGRETQYF,TGCAGTGCTAGGGGGATATTGGGACGGGAGACCCAGTACTTC
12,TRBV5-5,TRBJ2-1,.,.,CASSLIRDEQFF,TGTGCCAGCAGCCTCATACGGGATGAGCAGTTCTTC
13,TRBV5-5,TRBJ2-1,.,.,CASSPDFPYEQFF,TGTGCCAGCAGCCCAGATTTTCCGTATGAGCAGTTCTTC
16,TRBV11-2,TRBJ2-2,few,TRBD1,CASSLTGGANTGELFF,TGTGCCAGCAGCTTGACAGGGGGCGCGAACACCGGGGAGCTGTTTTTT
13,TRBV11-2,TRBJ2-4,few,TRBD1,CASSPGQGGIQYF,TGTGCCAGCAGCCCAGGACAGGGAGGCATTCAGTACTTC
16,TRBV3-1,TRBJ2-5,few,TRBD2,CASSPRTSGGRETQYF,TGTGCCAGCAGCCCCCGGACTAGCGGGGGGCGGGAGACCCAGTACTTC
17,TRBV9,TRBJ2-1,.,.,CASSVARTSFSYNEQFF,TGTGCCAGCAGCGTAGCTAGGACCAGCTTCTCCTACAATGAGCAGTTCTTC
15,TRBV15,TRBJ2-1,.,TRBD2,CATSKERGAYNEQFF,TGTGCCACCAGCAAAGAGCGGGGGGCCTACAATGAGCAGTTCTTC
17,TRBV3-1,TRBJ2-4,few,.,CASSQEGVWRDKNIQYF,TGTGCCAGCAGCCAAGAAGGCGTCTGGCGGGACAAAAACATTCAGTACTTC
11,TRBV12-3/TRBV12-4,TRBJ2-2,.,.,CASRKFGELFF,TGTGCCAGCAGGAAATTCGGGGAGCTGTTTTTT
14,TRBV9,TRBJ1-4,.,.,CASSRGGANEKLFF,TGTGCCAGCTCACGCGGGGGGGCTAATGAAAAACTGTTTTTT
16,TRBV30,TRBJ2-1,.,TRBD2,CAWRETPGLGHNEQFF,TGTGCCTGGAGGGAAACCCCGGGACTAGGGCACAATGAGCAGTTCTTC
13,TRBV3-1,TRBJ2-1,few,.,CASSQEEWDEQFF,TGTGCCAGCAGCCAAGAAGAATGGGATGAGCAGTTCTTC
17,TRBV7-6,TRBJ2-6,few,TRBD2,CASSFGGGISGANVLTF,TGTGCCAGCAGCTTTGGGGGGGGGATCTCTGGGGCCAACGTCCTGACTTTC
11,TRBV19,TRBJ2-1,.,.,CATDQYNEQFF,TGTGCCACGGACCAATACAATGAGCAGTTCTTC
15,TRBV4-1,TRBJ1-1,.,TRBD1,CASSPGDRLNTEAFF,TGCGCCAGCTCCCCCGGGGACAGATTGAACACTGAAGCTTTCTTT
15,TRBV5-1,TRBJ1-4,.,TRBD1,CASGFQGVPNEEPFF,TGCGCCAGCGGATTCCAGGGGGTACCCAATGAAGAACCGTTTTTT
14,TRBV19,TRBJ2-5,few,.,CASSIVDSPETQYF,TGTGCCAGTAGTATAGTGGACAGTCCAGAGACCCAGTACTTC
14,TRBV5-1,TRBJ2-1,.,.,CASSRISSYDEQFF,TGCGCCAGCAGCAGGATTAGCTCCTACGATGAGCAGTTCTTC
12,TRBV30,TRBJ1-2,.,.,CAWSRDQMGYTF,TGTGCCTGGAGCAGGGATCAGATGGGCTACACCTTC
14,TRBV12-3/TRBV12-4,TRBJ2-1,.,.,CASSGWRQVNEQFF,TGTGCCAGCAGTGGTTGGAGACAGGTCAATGAGCAGTTCTTC
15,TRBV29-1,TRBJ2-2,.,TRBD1,CSVEAAQGVKGELFF,TGCAGCGTTGAAGCCGCGCAGGGGGTCAAGGGGGAGCTGTTTTTT
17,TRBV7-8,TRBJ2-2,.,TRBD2,CASSPSARGGGAGELFF,TGTGCCAGCAGCCCTTCGGCCCGCGGCGGGGGGGCAGGAGAGCTGTTTTTT
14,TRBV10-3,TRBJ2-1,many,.,CAISGDRSYNEQFF,TGTGCCATCAGTGGCGACAGATCCTACAATGAGCAGTTCTTC
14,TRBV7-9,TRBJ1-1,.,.,CASSLIGRNTEAFF,TGTGCCAGCAGCTTAATCGGCAGGAACACTGAAGCTTTCTTT
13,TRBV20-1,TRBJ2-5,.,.,CSAPGTDRETQYF,TGCAGTGCCCCCGGGACGGACAGAGAGACCCAGTACTTC
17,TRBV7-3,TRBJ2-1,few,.,CASSPQGGAASYNEQFF,TGTGCCAGCAGCCCCCAGGGGGGGGCGGCCTCCTACAATGAGCAGTTCTTC
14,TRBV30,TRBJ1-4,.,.,CAWSLGFTNEKLFF,TGTGCCTGGAGCTTAGGGTTCACTAATGAAAAACTGTTTTTT
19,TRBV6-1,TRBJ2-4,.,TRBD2,CASSDQIAGGKLAKNIQYF,TGTGCCAGCAGTGACCAGATAGCGGGGGGGAAACTAGCCAAAAACATTCAGTACTTC
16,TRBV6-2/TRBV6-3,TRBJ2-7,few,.,CASSYSWGPLTYEQYF,TGTGCCAGCAGTTACTCTTGGGGGCCCCTAACCTACGAGCAGTACTTC
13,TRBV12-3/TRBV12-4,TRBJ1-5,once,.,CASSFFYSQPQHF,TGTGCCAGCAGTTTCTTCTACAGTCAGCCCCAGCATTTT
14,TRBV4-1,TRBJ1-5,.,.,CASSHDIGAQPQHF,TGCGCCAGCAGCCACGACATCGGGGCTCAGCCCCAGCATTTT
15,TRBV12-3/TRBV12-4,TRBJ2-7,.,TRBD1,CASSFVQGRPDEQYF,TGTGCCAGCAGTTTTGTACAGGGGCGTCCTGACGAGCAGTACTTC
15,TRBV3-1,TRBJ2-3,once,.,CASSPGPLGGDTQYF,TGTGCCAGCAGTCCCGGGCCCCTGGGGGGAGATACGCAGTATTTT
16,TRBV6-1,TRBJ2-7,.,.,CASSESGRGSSYEQYF,TGTGCCAGCAGTGAATCGGGTCGGGGGAGCTCCTACGAGCAGTACTTC
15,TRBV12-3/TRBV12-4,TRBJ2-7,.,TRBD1,CASSLGRGNYYEQYF,TGTGCCAGCAGTTTGGGCAGGGGGAATTATTACGAGCAGTACTTC